The clone carrying this TCR beta chain has ten or more counts. Its antigen is currently unknown. These data are taken from a study of metastatic and nonmetastatic thyroid tumors. The overall study: Malignant thyroid and benign thyroid patients provided blood and tumor or nodule tissue whose repertoires were compared. Regarding the study as a whole: For both blood and tumor, malignant thyroid tumors reportedly showed significantly higher TCR beta diversity than benign nodules did.

The CDR3 is 14 amino acids. The germline V gene encodes CDR1 SGHKS and CDR2 YYEKEE (reference sequence). Trimming took off 2 bases at V and 5 bases at J, with 13 bases between the two ends. Before thyroid surgery, none of the patients had received any treatment. Per the study methods: Across clinicopathological groups, CDR3 differences served as the basis for building a distant-metastasis classifier for papillary thyroid cancer. From the PCR reads, TCRdb re-called clones with MiXCR. The V and J calls shown here were made by TCRdb, not taken from the authors' results. Among approximately 19,000 clones listed, around a sixth were seen once.

The clonotype originates from a female donor with papillary thyroid cancer or a benign thyroid nodule (not recorded which). Some clones in this sample may be carry-over from other donors' samples. Specimen: blood. The genes are TRBV5-5 and TRBJ2-5, with unresolved D. The CDR3 DNA reads TGTGCCAGCAGCTTTGGCAGCTTGGGGGAGACCCAGTACTTC. It is translated as CASSFGSLGETQYF.